This T cell receptor (beta chain) was identified in a study of long-term antiretroviral therapy in people with HIV. Broader study findings: Diversity remained lower than transplant donor controls, even though it increased after ART. Comparison with controls showed narrower CDR3 length ranges in HIV repertoires.

Comment on this clone: What it recognizes is unknown.

The CDR3 length is 15 residues. Germline trimming cut 5 bases from V and 9 bases from J; bases unmatched to any gene: 11. The germline CDR1 and CDR2 sequences are MNHEY and SVGAGI. Survey level was the resolution at which the v3.0 immunoSEQ assay ran. Target depth was about 40,000-50,000 T-cell genomes per sample. The protocol was immunoSEQ multiplex PCR, while the TCRdb copy is restricted to in-frame clones and leaves out a portion. The repertoire includes approximately 31,000 clones, more than 60% of them detected once, and around 8% sits in the top ten. This chain uses TRBV6-5 with TRBJ2-5; 11 bases fit TRBD2. This TCR derives from a woman aged 50 to 65 with HIV. The material sequenced was unsorted PBMCs, taken 3.1 years after starting antiretroviral therapy. The CDR3 loop is CASSATGTSGRAQYF. DNA of the CDR3: TGTGCCAGCAGTGCCACCGGGACTAGCGGAAGAGCCCAGTACTTC.